What follows are 31 T cell receptor beta chains derived from one specimen sequenced in a study of blood T cells in healthy people across ages. Through a sample-barcoded 5' primer and a J-beta primer mix, a second PCR was run for roughly 7 to 12 cycles. TCRdb called the 5' RACE reads again in MiXCR, with one record for every CDR3 protein. This table has some 1.7 million distinct CDR3 sequences, approximately 28% appearing once. Material for sequencing was blood. These receptors all stem from a woman in her thirties in good health.

The chain recombines TRBV7-2 with TRBJ2-1; 8 nucleotides line up with TRBD2. V lost 6 bases to trimming and J lost 9 bases; unmatched junction nucleotides: 16. The CDR3 length is 16 residues. CDR1 SGHTA and CDR2 FQGNSA come from the germline V gene. The CDR3 protein is CASSQQTSARASEQFF. Here the CDR3 DNA reads TGTGCCAGCAGTCAACAGACTAGCGCAAGGGCCAGTGAGCAGTTCTTC.

The gene calls are TRBV6-2 or TRBV6-3 and TRBJ2-1; no clear D. The CDR3 sequence is 13 residues long. Trimming removed 5 bases from V and 8 bases from J, with 13 bases in between. Germline-derived CDR1 and CDR2 are MNHEY and SVGEGT. CDR3 residues: CASSPPDKYEQFF. The DNA of the CDR3 is TGTGCCAGCAGTCCGCCTGACAAATATGAGCAGTTCTTC.

The chain employs TRBV11-2 and TRBJ2-5; 7 nucleotides match TRBD1. The junction had 6 bases not matched to a gene; V was cut back by 3 bases and J by 2 bases. CDR3 size: 15 residues. Germline values: CDR1 SGHAT, CDR2 FQNNGV. CDR3: CASSLNRGSQETQYF. CDR3 DNA sequence: TGTGCCAGCAGCTTGAACAGGGGCAGTCAAGAGACCCAGTACTTC. Together with reference TRBV11-2 and TRBJ2-5, the CDR3 gives the full variable domain: EAGVAQSPRYKIIEKRQSVAFWCNPISGHATLYWYQQILGQGPKLLIQFQNNGVVDDSQLPKDRFSAERLKGVDSTLKIQPAKLEDSAVYLCASSLNRGSQETQYFGPGTRLLVL.

The chain employs TRBV7-2 and TRBJ1-2; weak D call: TRBD1 (5 bases). Germline lookup yields CDR1 SGHTA and CDR2 FQGNSA. Trimming removed 4 bases from V and 8 bases from J, with 14 bases in between. There are 13 residues in the CDR3. In nucleotides, the CDR3 is TGTGCCAGCAGCTCGAGGGAGGGACGAGGCTACACCTTC. Translation gives CASSSREGRGYTF.

To note about this clonotype: A read error may account for a junction end that differs from germline. The J gene is TRBJ2-4, the V gene TRBV28; no clear D. The tail of the sequence fits TRBJ2-7 better, so the J call may be wrong. Germline assignment: CDR1 MDHEN and CDR2 SYDVKM. The CDR3 consists of 12 residues. DNA of the CDR3: TGTGCCGGCAGTTTAGTAGGCAACGAGCAGTACTTC. This translates into CAGSLVGNEQYF.

This chain links TRBV9 with TRBJ2-6; D might be TRBD2 (5 bases). The CDR3 runs 18 residues. Germline lookup yields CDR1 SGDLS and CDR2 YYNGEE. The V end lost 4 bases, the J end lost 1 base, and 18 bases lay between the germline ends. CDR3 coding DNA: TGTGCCAGCAGCTCACAAATCCCCCGGGGATCTGGGGCCAACGTCCTGACTTTC. Protein sequence: CASSSQIPRGSGANVLTF.

The rearrangement links TRBV29-1 to TRBJ1-2; D gene ambiguous. V was cut by 6 bases and J by 0 bases, with 14 bases left in between. The CDR3 sequence is 14 residues long. From germline, CDR1 is SQVTM and CDR2 ANQGSEA. The CDR3 nucleotides read TGCAGCGTGGCCCCGGGGTCAGCTAACTATGGCTACACCTTC. This translates into CSVAPGSANYGYTF.

The gene calls are TRBV10-3 and TRBJ2-5; D is perhaps TRBD1 or TRBD2 (5 bases each). This CDR3 has 15 residues. The V gene lost 6 bases and the J gene lost 9 bases, with 23 bases spanning the gap. CDR1 is ENHRY and CDR2 is SYGVKD in the germline V gene. This chain's CDR3 is CAIRGPGPQDEAQYF. CDR3 DNA: TGTGCCATCAGGGGACCGGGACCTCAGGACGAGGCCCAGTACTTC.

The chain uses TRBV11-2 and TRBJ1-1, with 8 bases lining up with TRBD1. From germline, CDR1 is SGHAT and CDR2 FQNNGV. The CDR3 covers 13 residues. The trim removed 8 bases at V and 6 bases at J, leaving 8 bases unmatched. The CDR3 nucleotides read TGTGCCAGCGGCGGACAGGGAGCGGCTGAAGCTTTCTTT. Amino acid sequence: CASGGQGAAEAFF.

This sequence joins TRBV9 and TRBJ2-3; maybe TRBD2 (5 bases). Germline values: CDR1 SGDLS, CDR2 YYNGEE. V shed 0 bases and J shed 6 bases, with 11 bases lying between them. This CDR3 is built from 14 residues. CDR3 amino acids: CASSVEEGADTQYF. The CDR3 bases are TGTGCCAGCAGCGTAGAAGAGGGAGCTGATACGCAGTATTTT.

The chain combines TRBV6-1 with TRBJ1-2, with TRBD1 identical over 8 bases. Trimming cost V 5 bases and J 3 bases; bases outside gene matches: 20. Looked up from germline, CDR1 is MNHNS and CDR2 is SASEGT. CDR3 size: 19 residues. CDR3 protein: CASSQTSGQDATSHYGYTF. CDR3 nucleotides: TGTGCCAGCAGTCAAACCTCGGGACAGGATGCTACCTCTCACTATGGCTACACCTTC.

In its sample, this clonotype was seen a few times. V gene TRBV24-1 combines with J gene TRBJ2-5; 10 nucleotides align to TRBD1. With V trimmed by 4 bases and J by 5 bases, 6 bases remained unmatched. The CDR3 is 15 amino acids. From germline, CDR1 is KGHDR and CDR2 SFDVKD. CDR3 sequence: CATSDRGQGVETQYF. The CDR3 nucleotides read TGTGCCACCAGTGACCGCGGACAGGGGGTGGAGACCCAGTACTTC.

This clonotype has ten or more counts. This sequence joins TRBV12-3 or TRBV12-4 and TRBJ1-2; D ambiguous. With 0 bases removed from V and 8 bases from J, the gap between germline ends came to 13 bases. There are 14 residues in the CDR3. The CDR3 nucleotides are TGTGCCAGCAGTTTAGCCGGTAATGGGTACGGCTACACCTTC. Translated: CASSLAGNGYGYTF.

This chain joins TRBV20-1 and TRBJ2-3; D remains ambiguous. Germline CDR1 and CDR2: DFQATT and SNEGSKA (reference sequence). V was shortened by 3 bases and J by 0 bases, with 10 bases between the two germline ends. The CDR3 has 14 residues. CDR3 DNA sequence: TGCAGTGCTAGTCTCGCGGTTAGCACAGATACGCAGTATTTT. This codes for CSASLAVSTDTQYF.

The genes are TRBV9 and TRBJ2-1; D is perhaps TRBD2 (7 bases). Matching the DNA end better, TRBJ2-7 makes the J call doubtful. Germline V lookup: CDR1 SGDLS, CDR2 YYNGEE. The length of the CDR3 is 16 residues. Here the CDR3 reads CASSVTGNRGTNEQYF. DNA of the CDR3: TGTGCCAGCAGCGTAACGGGAAATAGGGGGACTAACGAGCAGTACTTC.

The chain links TRBV5-1 to TRBJ2-1; D is perhaps TRBD2 (6 bases). Trimming removed 5 bases from V and 6 bases from J, with 18 bases in between. The CDR3 has 15 amino acids. Looked up from germline, CDR1 is SGHRS and CDR2 is YFSETQ. The CDR3 loop is CASRLTSGGGNEQFF. In nucleotides, the CDR3 is TGCGCCAGCAGGTTGACCTCCGGGGGTGGCAATGAGCAGTTCTTC.

The V and J genes are TRBV12-3 or TRBV12-4 and TRBJ1-5; no firm D call. Trimming removed 5 bases at V and 7 bases at J, with 18 bases between. The CDR3 has 15 amino acids. For the CDR3, the DNA is TGTGCCAGCAGTCAGATGGACGGGATGGGCCAGCCCCAGCATTTT. It yields the protein CASSQMDGMGQPQHF.

The chain links TRBV10-3 to TRBJ1-1; 8 positions match TRBD1. Trimming cost V 7 bases and J 4 bases; bases outside gene matches: 5. The CDR3 is 13 residues long. In germline, CDR1 is ENHRY, CDR2 SYGVKD. The CDR3 coding sequence is TGTGCCATCAACCGGGACAGGTGCACTGAAGCTTTCTTT. As protein: CAINRDRCTEAFF.

This clonotype was detected a few times. The chain links TRBV20-1 to TRBJ2-5; D not resolved. V lost 2 bases and J 0 bases, leaving 13 bases between the germline ends. In germline, CDR1 is DFQATT, CDR2 SNEGSKA (reference sequence). CDR3 size: 15 residues. The DNA for the CDR3 is TGCAGTGCTAGACCGTTAGATTGGTACCAAGAGACCCAGTACTTC. This gives the protein CSARPLDWYQETQYF.

This clonotype has more than one count but fewer than ten. Mismatch with germline at one junction end may stem from a read error. J is TRBJ2-1 and V is TRBV5-6; TRBD2 aligns across 7 bases. CDR3 length equals 14 residues. Germline V lookup: CDR1 SGHDT, CDR2 YYEEEE. Here the CDR3 reads CANSTRTRSIAQFF. The CDR3 DNA is TGTGCCAACAGCACCCGGACTAGATCTATAGCGCAGTTCTTC.

The table lists this clonotype with a few counts. The J gene is TRBJ2-1, the V gene TRBV9; no clear D. This CDR3 spans 15 amino acids. V was pared by 4 bases and J by 5 bases, with 16 bases between. Germline lookup yields CDR1 SGDLS and CDR2 YYNGEE. The CDR3 DNA reads as TGTGCCAGCAGCTCGCGGTTTTCTACCCACAATGAGCAGTTCTTC. This gives the protein CASSSRFSTHNEQFF. The entire variable domain, with the rest obtained from reference TRBV9 and TRBJ2-1, is as follows: DSGVTQTPKHLITATGQRVTLRCSPRSGDLSVYWYQQSLDQGLQFLIQYYNGEERAKGNILERFSAQQFPDLHSELNLSSLELGDSALYFCASSSRFSTHNEQFFGPGTRLTVL.

This clonotype was counted between two and nine times. V is TRBV6-5 and J is TRBJ1-2, with D uncertain. This CDR3 is built from 15 residues. Germline CDR1 is MNHEY and CDR2 is SVGAGI. V shed 5 bases and J shed 4 bases, with 17 bases lying between them. The CDR3 nucleotides read TGTGCCAGCAGTCGAGACGGGGTAGAGGGCTATGGCTACACCTTC. The encoded protein is CASSRDGVEGYGYTF.

This clonotype was found once. A much larger clone lies a single base off, so this may be a read error. V is TRBV29-1 and J is TRBJ2-5; possible D gene TRBD1, 6 bases. This CDR3 comprises 12 residues. Germline V lookup: CDR1 SQVTM, CDR2 ANQGSEA. The CDR3 nucleotides are TGCAGCGTGGCTCAGGGGAAAGAGACCCGGTACTTC. Protein: CSVAQGKETRYF.

The chain joins TRBV28 to TRBJ1-2; D is uncertain. This CDR3 contains 12 residues. Germline lookup yields CDR1 MDHEN and CDR2 SYDVKM. V lost 6 bases to trimming and J lost 6 bases, with 11 bases between them. CDR3 in DNA: TGTGCCAGCAGCGCCGATCTACATGGCTACACCTTC. This translates into CASSADLHGYTF.

This clonotype came up a few times. The chain uses TRBV29-1 and TRBJ2-3; D gene unclear. In germline, CDR1 is SQVTM, CDR2 ANQGSEA. V lost 5 bases and J 2 bases, leaving 17 bases between the germline ends. This CDR3 comprises 15 residues. Here the CDR3 DNA reads TGCAGCGTTCGATATGCATCTCGGCACACAGATACGCAGTATTTT. As protein: CSVRYASRHTDTQYF.

Notes on this clonotype: Possible read error: a much larger clone is one base away. The chain uses TRBV20-1 and TRBJ2-7; D could derive from TRBD1 or TRBD2 (5 bases each). Germline CDR1 is DFQATT and CDR2 is SNEGSKA (reference sequence). This CDR3 comprises 14 residues. CDR3 protein: CSATTVEVIETQDF. CDR3 DNA sequence: TGCAGTGCTACGACAGTGGAGGTAATAGAGACCCAGGACTTC.

This clonotype appeared a few times. The chain uses TRBV6-5 and TRBJ2-3, with a weak D call TRBD2 (5 bases). The CDR3 spans 15 residues. Per germline, CDR1 MNHEY and CDR2 SVGAGI. The V end was cut by 6 bases, the J end by 1 base, with 14 bases between. CDR3 protein: CASRRRHEGTDTQYF. DNA of the CDR3: TGTGCCAGCAGGAGGAGGCATGAAGGCACAGATACGCAGTATTTT.

This clonotype was recorded a few times. This chain connects TRBV20-1 to TRBJ1-5; 8 bases are shared with TRBD1. The CDR3 contains 16 residues. Trimming took 0 bases from V and 2 from J; bases not matched to a gene: 6. Germline V gene lookup returns CDR1 DFQATT and CDR2 SNEGSKA (reference sequence). The CDR3 DNA is TGCAGTGCTAGAGATACAGGGGGAGGGGGCAATCAGCCCCAGCATTTT. The encoded protein is CSARDTGGGGNQPQHF.

Regarding this clonotype: A much larger clone is a single base away; this may be a read error. This rearrangement joins TRBV30 to TRBJ2-7; D is uncertain. This CDR3 is built from 13 residues. The germline V gene encodes CDR1 GTSNPN and CDR2 SVGIG (reference sequence). V was clipped by 7 bases and J by 4 bases, with 17 bases between them. CDR3 nucleotide sequence: TGTGCCTCCACGCCTCAGGCGATTTACGAGCAGTACTTC. Translated, it gives CASTPQAIYEQYF.

This clonotype was counted between two and nine times. The rearrangement links TRBV5-6 to TRBJ2-7; D is perhaps TRBD1 or TRBD2 (6 bases each). Between the trimmed V and J ends, which lost 4 bases and 6 bases, there was a span of 17 bases. This CDR3 comprises 14 residues. Germline assignment: CDR1 SGHDT and CDR2 YYEEEE. This CDR3 is CASSQKGQRAEQYF. The CDR3 nucleotides read TGTGCCAGCAGCCAAAAAGGACAGCGGGCCGAGCAGTACTTC.

The chain is built from TRBV3-1 and TRBJ2-1; 7 bases fit TRBD1. The CDR3 length is 18 residues. V shed 0 bases, J shed 6 bases, and the junction held 14 bases outside the gene matches. Germline CDR1 LGHDT, CDR2 YNNKEL (reference sequence). This CDR3 reads CASSQDPLLDRAGNEQFF. The CDR3 DNA reads as TGTGCCAGCAGCCAAGATCCCCTTTTAGACAGGGCTGGCAATGAGCAGTTCTTC.